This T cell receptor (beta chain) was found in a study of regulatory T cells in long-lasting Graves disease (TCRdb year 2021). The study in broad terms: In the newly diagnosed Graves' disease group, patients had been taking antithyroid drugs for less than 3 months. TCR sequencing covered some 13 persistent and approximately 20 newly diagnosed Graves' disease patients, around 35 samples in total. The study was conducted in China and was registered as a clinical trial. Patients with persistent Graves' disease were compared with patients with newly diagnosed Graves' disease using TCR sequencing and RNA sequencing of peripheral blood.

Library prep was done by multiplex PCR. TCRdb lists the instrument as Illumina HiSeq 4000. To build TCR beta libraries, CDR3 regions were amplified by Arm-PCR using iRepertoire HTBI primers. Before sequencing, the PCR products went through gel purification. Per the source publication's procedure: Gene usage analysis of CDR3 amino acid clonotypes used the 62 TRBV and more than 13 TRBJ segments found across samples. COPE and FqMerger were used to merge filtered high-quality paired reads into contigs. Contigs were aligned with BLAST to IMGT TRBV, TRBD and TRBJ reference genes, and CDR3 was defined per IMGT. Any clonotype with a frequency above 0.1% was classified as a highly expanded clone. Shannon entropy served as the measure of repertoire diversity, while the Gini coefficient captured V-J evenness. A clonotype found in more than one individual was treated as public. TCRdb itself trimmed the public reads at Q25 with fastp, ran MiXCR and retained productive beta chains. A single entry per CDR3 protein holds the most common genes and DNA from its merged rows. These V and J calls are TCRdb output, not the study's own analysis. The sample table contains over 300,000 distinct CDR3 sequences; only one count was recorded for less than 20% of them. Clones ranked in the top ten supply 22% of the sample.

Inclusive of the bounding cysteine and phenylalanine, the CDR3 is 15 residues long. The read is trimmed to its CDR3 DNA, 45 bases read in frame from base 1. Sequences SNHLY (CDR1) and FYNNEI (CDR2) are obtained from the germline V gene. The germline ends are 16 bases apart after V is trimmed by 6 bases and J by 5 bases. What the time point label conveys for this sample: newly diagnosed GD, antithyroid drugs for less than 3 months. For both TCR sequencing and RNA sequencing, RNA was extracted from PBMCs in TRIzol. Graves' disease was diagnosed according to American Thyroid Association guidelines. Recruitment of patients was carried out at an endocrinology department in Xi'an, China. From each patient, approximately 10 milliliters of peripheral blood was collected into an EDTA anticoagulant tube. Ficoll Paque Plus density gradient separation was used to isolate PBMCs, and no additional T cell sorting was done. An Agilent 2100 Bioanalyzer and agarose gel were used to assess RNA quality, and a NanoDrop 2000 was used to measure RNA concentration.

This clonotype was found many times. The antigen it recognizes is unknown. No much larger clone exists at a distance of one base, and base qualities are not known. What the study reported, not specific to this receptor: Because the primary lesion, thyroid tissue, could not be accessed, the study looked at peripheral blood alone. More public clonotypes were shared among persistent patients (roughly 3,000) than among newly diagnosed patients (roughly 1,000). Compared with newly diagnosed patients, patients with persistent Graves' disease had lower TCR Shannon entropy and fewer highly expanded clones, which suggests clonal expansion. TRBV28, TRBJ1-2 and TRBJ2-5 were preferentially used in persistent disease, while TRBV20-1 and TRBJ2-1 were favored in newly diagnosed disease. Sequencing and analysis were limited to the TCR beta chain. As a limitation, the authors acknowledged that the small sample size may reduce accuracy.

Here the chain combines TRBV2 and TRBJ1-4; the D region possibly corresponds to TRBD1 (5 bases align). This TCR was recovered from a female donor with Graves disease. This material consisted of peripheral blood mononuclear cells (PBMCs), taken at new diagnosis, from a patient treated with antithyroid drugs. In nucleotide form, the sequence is TGTGCCAGCAGAGGGAAGGCCAGGGCAAATGAAAAACTGTTTTTT. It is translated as CASRGKARANEKLFF.